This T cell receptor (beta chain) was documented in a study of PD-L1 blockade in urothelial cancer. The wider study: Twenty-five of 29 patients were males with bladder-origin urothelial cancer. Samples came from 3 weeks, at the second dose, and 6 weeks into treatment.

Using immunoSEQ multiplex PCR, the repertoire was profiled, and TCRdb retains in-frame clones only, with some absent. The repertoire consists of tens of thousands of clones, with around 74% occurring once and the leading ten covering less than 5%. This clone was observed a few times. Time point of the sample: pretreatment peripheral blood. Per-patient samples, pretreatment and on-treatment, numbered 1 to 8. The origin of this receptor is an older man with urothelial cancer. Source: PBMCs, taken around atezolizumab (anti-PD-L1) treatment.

CDR3 loop: CASSQDLLGEQYF. CDR3 DNA sequence: TGTGCCAGCAGCCAAGACCTCCTAGGAGAGCAGTACTTC. The chain carries TRBV14 and TRBJ2-7; D remains unclear. Germline loops: CDR1 SGHDN, CDR2 FVKESK. This CDR3 comprises 13 residues. Trimming stripped 0 bases from V and 7 bases from J, with 10 bases between.